This T cell receptor (beta chain) was sequenced during a study of shared clonotypes between healthy human individuals. Findings of the study overall: Estimated richness was generally greater in naive than memory subsets.

Generated by immunoSEQ multiplex PCR, the TCRdb table keeps only in-frame clones and is missing some. Here the sample spans some 2,500,000 clones, approximately 90% being singletons. CDR3 length: 12 residues. Germline lookup yields CDR1 MDHEN and CDR2 SYDVKM. V lost 7 bases, J lost 6 bases, and 9 bases lay in between. On this clone itself: Antigen specificity is unknown.

The rearrangement links TRBV28 to TRBJ2-2; D remains ambiguous. The sequencing input was naive CD4+ T cells from PBMCs. The subset: CD45RA+ positively selected. This TCR was sampled from a man aged 18 to 30 in good health. Some clones in this sample may be carry-over from other donors' samples. The CDR3 DNA reads as TGTGCCAGCACGCAGATATCCGGGGAGCTGTTTTTT. This codes for CASTQISGELFF.